This is a list of T cell receptor beta chains from one sample in a study of T cell responses to AZD1222 COVID-19 vaccine. This table comes from immunoSEQ multiplex PCR, and its TCRdb copy is limited to in-frame clones, with some not included. The sample comprises about 150,000 clones, approximately 86% of which are singletons, and under 8% rests with the top ten. The sample in question was peripheral blood, obtained after recovery from COVID-19. These receptors were taken from an adult who had recovered from COVID-19. CDR3s include the opening cysteine and the closing phenylalanine or tryptophan. The order of the fields is J gene, V gene, clone size, D gene, CDR3 protein, CDR3 DNA. D genes are given only for firm matches. Clone size is stated in some rows and not others, as once, few, many or a class when expanded.

J: TRBJ2-7
V: TRBV7-2
size: -
D: -
CDR3: CASSFYLRGQNEQYF
DNA: TGTGCCAGCAGCTTCTACCTCCGAGGGCAGAACGAGCAGTACTTC

J: TRBJ2-1
V: TRBV10-2
size: -
D: TRBD2
CDR3: CASSALSGELAGGHNEQFF
DNA: TGCGCCAGCAGCGCTCTTTCCGGGGAACTAGCGGGAGGTCACAATGAGCAGTTCTTC

J: TRBJ1-1
V: TRBV2
size: -
D: TRBD1
CDR3: CASSLQGVNTEAFF
DNA: TGTGCCAGCAGTTTACAGGGGGTGAACACTGAAGCTTTCTTT

J: TRBJ1-5
V: TRBV2
size: few
D: -
CDR3: CASRAILGGAQPQHF
DNA: TGTGCCAGCAGGGCAATTTTAGGCGGTGCACAGCCCCAGCATTTT

J: TRBJ1-5
V: TRBV27
size: few
D: -
CDR3: CASGRDLSNQPQHF
DNA: TGTGCCAGCGGTCGGGACCTAAGCAATCAGCCCCAGCATTTT

J: TRBJ2-3
V: TRBV5-4
size: -
D: -
CDR3: CASSFRGPGTDTQYF
DNA: TGTGCCAGCAGCTTCCGGGGGCCCGGCACAGATACGCAGTATTTT

J: TRBJ2-2
V: TRBV9
size: -
D: TRBD1
CDR3: CASSFGQGTGELFF
DNA: TGTGCCAGCAGCTTTGGACAGGGGACCGGGGAGCTGTTTTTT

J: TRBJ2-5
V: TRBV6-2/TRBV6-3
size: -
D: -
CDR3: CASSVKETQYF
DNA: TGTGCCAGCAGCGTCAAAGAGACCCAGTACTTC

J: TRBJ2-7
V: TRBV6-2/TRBV6-3
size: -
D: TRBD1
CDR3: CASSLDRALHEQYF
DNA: TGTGCCAGCAGTTTGGACAGGGCTTTGCACGAGCAGTACTTC

J: TRBJ1-5
V: TRBV12-5
size: -
D: -
CDR3: CASAVDRNSNQPQHF
DNA: TGTGCTAGTGCCGTCGACCGGAATAGCAATCAGCCCCAGCATTTT

J: TRBJ2-3
V: TRBV10-3
size: -
D: TRBD2
CDR3: CAISESNSGVSTDTQYF
DNA: TGTGCCATCAGTGAGTCTAATAGCGGGGTTAGCACAGATACGCAGTATTTT

J: TRBJ1-4
V: TRBV7-2
size: -
D: -
CDR3: CASSQDSLRGEKLFF
DNA: TGTGCCAGCAGCCAGGATAGTCTTAGGGGGGAAAAACTGTTTTTT

J: TRBJ1-5
V: TRBV28
size: -
D: -
CDR3: CASSPPEAGINQPQHF
DNA: TGTGCCAGCAGTCCCCCTGAGGCGGGGATCAATCAGCCCCAGCATTTT

J: TRBJ1-4
V: TRBV5-4
size: -
D: -
CDR3: CASSSGSTNEKLFF
DNA: TGTGCCAGCAGCTCCGGGTCAACTAATGAAAAACTGTTTTTT

J: TRBJ1-5
V: TRBV19
size: -
D: -
CDR3: CASSIRGGPQHF
DNA: TGTGCCAGTAGTATTCGGGGAGGGCCCCAGCATTTT

J: TRBJ2-7
V: TRBV9
size: -
D: -
CDR3: CASSPRGGGSEQYF
DNA: TGTGCCAGCAGCCCACGGGGAGGAGGATCCGAGCAGTACTTC

J: TRBJ2-5
V: TRBV6-2/TRBV6-3
size: -
D: -
CDR3: CASSNLDNQETQYF
DNA: TGTGCCAGCAGCAATCTCGACAATCAAGAGACCCAGTACTTC

J: TRBJ1-5
V: TRBV2
size: -
D: -
CDR3: CASSERGNQPQHF
DNA: TGTGCCAGCAGTGAAAGGGGCAATCAGCCCCAGCATTTT

J: TRBJ1-1
V: TRBV25-1
size: -
D: -
CDR3: CARFHRVGEAFF
DNA: TGTGCCAGATTTCACAGGGTCGGTGAAGCTTTCTTT

J: TRBJ2-7
V: TRBV5-1
size: -
D: -
CDR3: CASSLDRSSYEQYF
DNA: TGCGCCAGCAGCTTGGACAGGAGCTCCTACGAGCAGTACTTC

J: TRBJ2-3
V: TRBV27
size: once
D: -
CDR3: CASSPSWDGDTQYF
DNA: TGTGCCAGCAGTCCATCCTGGGACGGCGATACGCAGTATTTT

J: TRBJ2-7
V: TRBV3-1/TRBV3-2
size: few
D: TRBD2
CDR3: CASSQDGHRGGEQYF
DNA: TGTGCCAGCAGCCAAGACGGTCACCGCGGGGGGGAGCAGTACTTC

J: TRBJ2-5
V: TRBV3-1/TRBV3-2
size: -
D: -
CDR3: CASSYLRGGETQYF
DNA: TGTGCCAGCAGCTACCTTAGGGGGGGAGAGACCCAGTACTTC